The source of this TCR beta chain is a study of cytomegalovirus exposure and HLA in healthy donors. Study details: Both the roughly 120 validation repertoires and the roughly 700 first-cohort repertoires used the same platform, as reported by a later analysis.

The trim removed 1 base at V and 0 bases at J, leaving 2 bases unmatched. This CDR3 region has 15 residues. In germline, CDR1 is SGHTA, CDR2 FQGNSA. Study-wide results and caveats: Rare TCR sequences dominated, though some public TCRs recurred in many donors.

Regarding this clone: Its cognate antigen is unknown.

Libraries were prepared by immunoSEQ multiplex PCR; TCRdb keeps only in-frame clonotypes and omits some of them. The sample holds about 98,000 clones, roughly 89% seen once. The chain employs TRBV7-2 and TRBJ2-7, with TRBD1 matching 8 bases. The sequence came from a woman aged 25 to 39 in good health and CMV-seronegative. Sample: PBMCs. CDR3 nucleotide sequence: TGTGCCAGCAGCTTAGGACAGGGGAGCTCCTACGAGCAGTACTTC. Protein: CASSLGQGSSYEQYF.